Sequencing of this T cell receptor (beta chain) was carried out in a study of cytomegalovirus exposure and HLA in healthy donors. The overall study: T cells numbering about 180 million yielded more than 95 million unique TCR beta sequences in an earlier analysis.

The PCR contained 60 Vbeta and 13 Jbeta primers. Clones were sequenced by immunoSEQ multiplex PCR, and TCRdb holds only the in-frame ones, with some missing. The sample contains 150,000 to 200,000 clones, around 80% of which appear only once. Study results and limitations: Among CMV-associated TCR beta chains, most appeared HLA-restricted in a later analysis. A later analysis found TCR association rates differed by HLA locus, highest for DRB1 and lowest for HLA-C.

The germline V gene encodes CDR1 SGDLS and CDR2 YYNGEE. V was trimmed by 8 bases and J by 4 bases, leaving 12 bases between them. The CDR3 totals 12 residues. Note on this clone: Antigen unknown.

The sequenced sample consisted of PBMCs. V gene TRBV9 combines with J gene TRBJ1-2; the D is unclear. This receptor was identified in a woman aged 18-29 years in good health and CMV-seropositive. The CDR3 loop reads CASWRAPYGYTF. The CDR3 DNA sequence: TGTGCCAGTTGGCGGGCGCCCTATGGCTACACCTTC.